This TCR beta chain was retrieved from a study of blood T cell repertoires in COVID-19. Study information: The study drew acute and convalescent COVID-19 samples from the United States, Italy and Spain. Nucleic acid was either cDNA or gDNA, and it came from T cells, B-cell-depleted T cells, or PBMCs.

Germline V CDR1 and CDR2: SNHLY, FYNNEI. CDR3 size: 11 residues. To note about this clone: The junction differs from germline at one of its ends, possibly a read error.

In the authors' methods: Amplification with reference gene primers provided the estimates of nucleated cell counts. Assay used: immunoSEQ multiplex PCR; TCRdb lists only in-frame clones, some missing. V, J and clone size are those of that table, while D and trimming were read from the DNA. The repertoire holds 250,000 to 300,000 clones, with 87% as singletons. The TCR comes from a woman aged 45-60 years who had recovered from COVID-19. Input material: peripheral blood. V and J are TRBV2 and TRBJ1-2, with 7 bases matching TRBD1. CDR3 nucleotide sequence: TGTGCCAGCAGTATGTCGGACAGGCTTCTCTTC. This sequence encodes CASSMSDRLLF.